This T cell receptor beta chain was documented in a study of graft-versus-host responses after intestinal transplantation. Germline V CDR1 and CDR2: SNHLY, FYNNEI. The germline V and J ends were trimmed by 6 bases and 4 bases, with 5 bases remaining between them. CDR3 length: 11 residues. Here immunoSEQ multiplex PCR was the method, and the copy in TCRdb shows in-frame clones only, minus some. The sample includes under 20,000 clones, approximately 86% seen only once; the top ten take 9.4%. The sequencing here drew on PBMCs, taken 230 to 240 days after intestinal transplant. The TCR sequence derives from a human patient who received an intestinal transplant, so some T cells may come from the graft donor. The V and J genes are TRBV2 and TRBJ2-3, with D uncertain. CDR3 protein: CASSGPDTQYF. CDR3 bases: TGTGCCAGCAGCGGGCCAGATACGCAGTATTTT.